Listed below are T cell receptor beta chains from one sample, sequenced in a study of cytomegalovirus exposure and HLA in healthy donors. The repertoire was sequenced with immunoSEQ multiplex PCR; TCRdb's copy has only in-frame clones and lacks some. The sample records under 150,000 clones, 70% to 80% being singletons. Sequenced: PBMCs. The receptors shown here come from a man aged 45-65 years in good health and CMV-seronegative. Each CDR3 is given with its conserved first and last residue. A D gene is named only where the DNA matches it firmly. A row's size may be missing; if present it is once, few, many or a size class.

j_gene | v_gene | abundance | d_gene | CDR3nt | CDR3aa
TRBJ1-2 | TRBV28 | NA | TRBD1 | TGTGCCAGCAGTTGGGACAGGGATGGGGGAGCTAACTATGGCTACACCTTC | CASSWDRDGGANYGYTF
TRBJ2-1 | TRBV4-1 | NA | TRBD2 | TGCGCCAGCAGCCAAGACGGACTAGCGGGATTCAATGAGCAGTTCTTC | CASSQDGLAGFNEQFF
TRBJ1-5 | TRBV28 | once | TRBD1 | TGTGCCAGCAGTCCCCTACAGGGGACGAAGCGCAATCAGCCCCAGCATTTT | CASSPLQGTKRNQPQHF
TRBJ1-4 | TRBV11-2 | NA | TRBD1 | TGTGCCAGCAGCTTTGGACAGGGTGTAAGCCTGTTTTTT | CASSFGQGVSLFF
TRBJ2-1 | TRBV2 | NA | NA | TGTGCCAGCCGGTACATAGCGTTAAGCTCCTACAATGAGCAGTTCTTC | CASRYIALSSYNEQFF
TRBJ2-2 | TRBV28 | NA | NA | TGTGCCAGCAGTTTAATTGGCGGGACGAACACCGGGGAGCTGTTTTTT | CASSLIGGTNTGELFF
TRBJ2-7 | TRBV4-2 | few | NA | TGTGCCAGCAGCCAGAGCACATCGACAACCTACGAGCAGTACTTC | CASSQSTSTTYEQYF
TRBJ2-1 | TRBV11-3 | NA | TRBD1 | TGTGCCAGCAGCTTCGGACAGGGGGCCCACAATGAGCAGTTCTTC | CASSFGQGAHNEQFF
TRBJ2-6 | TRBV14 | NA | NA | TGTGCCAGCAGCCCCAGATGGGGGGCTGGGGCCAACGTCCTGACTTTC | CASSPRWGAGANVLTF
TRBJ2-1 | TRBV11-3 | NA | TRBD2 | TGTGCCAGCAGCTTGGGCGGGGGGGATGAGTTCTTC | CASSLGGGDEFF
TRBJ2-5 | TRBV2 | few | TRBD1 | TGTGCCAGCACCCTCGGACAGGGTAAAGAGACCCAGTACTTC | CASTLGQGKETQYF
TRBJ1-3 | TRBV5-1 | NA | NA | TGCGCCAGCAGCTTAAGGAGCTCTGGAAACACCATATATTTT | CASSLRSSGNTIYF
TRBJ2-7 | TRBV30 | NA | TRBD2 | TGTGCCCAGTCTAGCGGGAGCTACGAGCAGTACTTC | CAQSSGSYEQYF
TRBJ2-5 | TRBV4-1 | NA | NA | TGCGCCAGCAGTCTAAACAGGGGGGGACGAGAGACCCAGTACTTC | CASSLNRGGRETQYF
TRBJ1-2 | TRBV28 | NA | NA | TGTGCCAGCAGTTCCTCTCAGGGGCGCCTGAACTATGGCTACACCTTC | CASSSSQGRLNYGYTF